This T cell receptor (beta chain) was captured in a study of OX40 agonist ivuxolimab in advanced cancers. Study background: Three patients got partial responses; one had hepatocellular carcinoma and two had cutaneous melanoma.

Trimming removed 3 bases from V and 3 bases from J; junction bases left unmatched: 2. The V gene's germline CDR1 is LNHDA and CDR2 SQIVND (reference sequence). This CDR3 has 15 amino acids. TCRdb keeps only in-frame clones here, not all; method: immunoSEQ multiplex PCR. The data show 90,000 to 120,000 clones, roughly 90% seen once. This clone turned up a few times. The clonotype was recovered from an adult with an advanced solid tumor such as melanoma, head and neck, liver or kidney cancer. J is TRBJ2-1 and V is TRBV19; 10 bases map to TRBD2. The source material was CD4+ or CD8+ T cells sorted from blood, sampled in a trial of the OX40 agonist ivuxolimab. CDR3 bases: TGTGCCAGTAGTATGGCTAGCGGGAGCTACAATGAGCAGTTCTTC. It translates to CASSMASGSYNEQFF.